Following are 27 T cell receptor beta chains from one sample sequenced in a study of blood T cell repertoires in COVID-19. TCRdb keeps only in-frame clones here, not all; method: immunoSEQ multiplex PCR. The data contain approximately 300,000 clones, 89% of them seen just once; the ten biggest clones take up 5% to 7%. The source material was peripheral blood. These receptors came from a man between 18 and 35 years old who had recovered from COVID-19.

Of note for this clone: Its ends do not fully match the called genes, so a read error is possible. V gene TRBV18 combines with J gene TRBJ1-1, with D maybe TRBD1 (5 bases). The CDR3 has 12 amino acids. Per the germline V gene, CDR1 is KGHSH and CDR2 is LQKENI. As DNA, the CDR3 is TGTGCCAGCTCACCAGGAGGGGCTGAAGTTTTCTTT. Its translation is CASSPGGAEVFF. Combining the CDR3 with reference TRBV18 and TRBJ1-1 gives the whole variable domain NAGVMQNPRHLVRRRGQEARLRCSPMKGHSHVYWYRQLPEEGLKFMVYLQKENIIDESGMPKERFSAEFPKEGPSILRIQQVVRGDSAAYFCASSPGGAEVFFGQGTRLTVV.

The chain carries TRBV5-4 and TRBJ1-1, with 12 nucleotides matching TRBD1. CDR1 is SGHNT and CDR2 is YYREEE in the germline V gene (reference sequence). The CDR3 is 14 amino acids. V trimming: 4 bases; J trimming: 6 bases; junction bases outside the gene matches: 4. As DNA, the CDR3 is TGTGCCAGCAGCGGGGACAGGGGGCTTTCTGAAGCTTTCTTT. Its translation: CASSGDRGLSEAFF.

Details on this clone: The sample has other DNA sequences that encode this CDR3 too. The chain links TRBV18 to TRBJ1-2; 9 bases are a match to TRBD1. The CDR3 covers 15 residues. The germline V gene has CDR1 KGHSH and CDR2 LQKENI. After removal of 3 bases from V and 4 bases from J, the junction contained 6 bases not matched to a gene. CDR3 residues: CASSPGQGGSYGYTF. In nucleotides, the CDR3 is TGTGCCAGCTCACCGGGACAGGGCGGTAGCTATGGCTACACCTTC.

The J gene is TRBJ2-2, the V gene TRBV4-2; 9 nucleotides align to TRBD2. Germline CDR1 is LGHNA and CDR2 is YNFKEQ. Unmatched junction bases numbered 8, after V lost 0 bases and J lost 0 bases. The CDR3 is made up of 19 amino acids. The DNA of the CDR3 is TGTGCCAGCAGCCAAGATGAGGTGGGACTAGCTGCGAACACCGGGGAGCTGTTTTTT. Translated: CASSQDEVGLAANTGELFF.

V usage is TRBV18 and J usage is TRBJ2-6, with TRBD1 as a possible D gene (7 bases). Germline CDR1 and CDR2: KGHSH and LQKENI. CDR3 length: 15 residues. Trimming cost V 6 bases and J 0 bases, with 9 bases left between them. CDR3 protein: CASSQGGSGANVLTF. The CDR3 DNA reads TGTGCCAGCTCCCAGGGGGGCTCTGGGGCCAACGTCCTGACTTTC.

The genes are TRBV2 and TRBJ1-2, with a tentative D call TRBD1 (5 bases). Trimming pared 6 bases from V and 1 base from J, leaving 9 bases between. Germline V gives CDR1 SNHLY, CDR2 FYNNEI. This CDR3 is built from 13 residues. CDR3 sequence (DNA): TGTGCCAGCAGGGGGGGAATTAACTATGGCTACACCTTC. This sequence encodes CASRGGINYGYTF.

The chain joins TRBV27 to TRBJ2-6; D is unresolved. There are 14 residues in the CDR3. The germline CDR1 and CDR2 sequences are MNHEY and SMNVEV (reference sequence). V shed 4 bases and J shed 0 bases, with 4 bases lying between them. The CDR3 spells CASSYSSGANVLTF. As DNA, the CDR3 is TGTGCCAGCAGTTACAGCTCTGGGGCCAACGTCCTGACTTTC.

The chain links TRBV2 to TRBJ1-1; the D is unclear. Germline V gene sequence: CDR1 SNHLY, CDR2 FYNNEI. The CDR3 runs 11 residues. The germline V and J ends were trimmed by 7 bases and 7 bases, with 10 bases remaining between them. For the CDR3, the DNA is TGTGCCAGCACCGCCCAACATGAAGCTTTCTTT. Translation gives CASTAQHEAFF.

V usage is TRBV6-5 and J usage is TRBJ1-1, with 11 bases matching TRBD1. Unmatched junction bases numbered 5, after V lost 7 bases and J lost 10 bases. Germline V gene lookup returns CDR1 MNHEY and CDR2 SVGAGI. The CDR3 contains 12 residues. DNA for the CDR3: TGTGCCAGCAACATCGGGACAGGGGGAGCTTTCTTT. Translation gives CASNIGTGGAFF.

This clone was seen a few times. V usage is TRBV7-9 and J usage is TRBJ1-6, with D maybe TRBD1 (5 bases). The CDR3 runs 14 residues. The germline V gene encodes CDR1 SEHNR and CDR2 FQNEAQ (reference sequence). V lost 2 bases and J 14 bases, leaving 16 bases between the germline ends. CDR3 DNA: TGTGCCAGCAGCTTACAGACCGCTCAGGGTGCCCTCCACTTT. It encodes CASSLQTAQGALHF. The full variable domain, with the rest looked up from reference TRBV7-9 and TRBJ1-6, is DTGVSQNPRHKITKRGQNVTFRCDPISEHNRLYWYRQTLGQGPEFLTYFQNEAQLEKSRLLSDRFSAERPKGSFSTLEIQRTEQGDSAMYLCASSLQTAQGALHFGNGTRLTVT.

This clone was observed a single time. V usage is TRBV7-2 and J usage is TRBJ2-7, with D tentatively TRBD1 (6 bases). Between the trimmed V and J ends, which lost 2 bases and 2 bases, there was a span of 7 bases. Per germline, CDR1 SGHTA and CDR2 FQGNSA. This CDR3 spans 13 amino acids. This CDR3 is CASSLTGPYEQYF. The DNA of the CDR3 is TGTGCCAGCAGCTTAACAGGGCCCTACGAGCAGTACTTC.

The CDR3 sequence is CASSKGTGAKTDTQYF. CDR3 nucleotides: TGTGCCAGCAGTAAGGGCACGGGAGCAAAGACAGATACGCAGTATTTT. V and J are TRBV6-4 and TRBJ2-3; weak D call: TRBD2 (6 bases). V was cut by 5 bases and J by 3 bases, with 18 bases left in between. CDR3 size: 16 residues. Per the germline V gene, CDR1 is MRHNA and CDR2 is SNTAGT.

The chain recombines TRBV5-1 with TRBJ2-3; D not resolved. The length of the CDR3 is 13 residues. Trimming cost V 2 bases and J 3 bases, with 7 bases left between them. Germline loops: CDR1 SGHRS, CDR2 YFSETQ. In DNA form, the CDR3 reads TGCGCCAGCAGCTTACTTATAACAGATACGCAGTATTTT. Translation gives CASSLLITDTQYF.

The chain combines TRBV5-4 with TRBJ1-1, with D possibly being TRBD1 (6 bases). Trimming took 4 bases from V and 0 from J, leaving 13 bases between them. Germline V gene data show CDR1 as SGHNT and CDR2 as YYREEE (reference sequence). CDR3 length: 15 amino acids. CDR3 in DNA: TGTGCCAGCAGCCCCTACACAGGGATGAACACTGAAGCTTTCTTT. It translates to CASSPYTGMNTEAFF.

The sample holds a few counts of this clone. The chain recombines TRBV25-1 with TRBJ1-2, with TRBD1 matching over 10 bases. The CDR3 covers 12 residues. Germline CDR1 MGHDK, CDR2 SYGVNS. Trimming cost V 9 bases and J 6 bases; bases outside gene matches: 4. CDR3 in DNA: TGTGCCAGTGGGGACAGGGGAAATGGCTACACCTTC. The encoded protein is CASGDRGNGYTF.

Turning to this clone: Its ends do not fully match the called genes, so a read error is possible. The chain employs TRBV2 and TRBJ1-2, with D hard to call. Germline lookup yields CDR1 SNHLY and CDR2 FYNNEI. The CDR3 runs to 12 residues. CDR3 loop: CASSEGDNTVRF. The DNA for the CDR3 is TGTGCCAGCAGTGAAGGTGACAACACGGTGCGCTTC.

This chain joins TRBV6-5 and TRBJ2-2; 8 bases are a match to TRBD2. Looked up from germline, CDR1 is MNHEY and CDR2 is SVGAGI. The ends lost 4 bases at V and 7 bases at J; junction bases unmatched: 8. The CDR3 runs 15 residues. The CDR3 bases are TGTGCCAGCAGTTTCGTAAGCGGGAGTCACGGGGAGCTGTTTTTT. It translates to CASSFVSGSHGELFF.

The chain joins TRBV10-3 to TRBJ1-1, with D perhaps TRBD1 (5 bases). Germline CDR1 is ENHRY and CDR2 is SYGVKD. The CDR3 length is 14 residues. The ends were cut back, 3 bases at V and 5 bases at J, with 13 bases in the middle. CDR3 region: CAISESYDSTEAFF. The CDR3 nucleotides are TGTGCCATCAGTGAATCATACGACAGTACTGAAGCTTTCTTT.

The chain recombines TRBV27 with TRBJ1-4; weak D call: TRBD1 (5 bases). Trimming pared 7 bases from V and 5 bases from J, leaving 20 bases between. The CDR3 is 16 amino acids. CDR1 is MNHEY and CDR2 is SMNVEV in the germline V gene (reference sequence). The CDR3 reads CASTNGRGTVNEKLFF. The CDR3 DNA reads as TGTGCCAGCACTAACGGGCGGGGGACTGTCAATGAAAAACTGTTTTTT.

This sequence joins TRBV7-9 and TRBJ1-2; D is perhaps TRBD1 (6 bases). Germline V CDR1 and CDR2: SEHNR, FQNEAQ (reference sequence). The V and J ends lost 10 bases and 5 bases respectively, with 14 bases between them. The CDR3 contains 12 residues. The CDR3 bases are TGTGCCACCTCGGTAGGGGGTTATGGCTACACCTTC. Translating gives CATSVGGYGYTF.

The J gene is TRBJ2-7, the V gene TRBV3-1 (or the pseudogene TRBV3-2), with 9 bases identical to TRBD2. This CDR3 is 14 amino acids long. The germline gives CDR1 LGHDT, CDR2 YNNKEL (reference sequence). V shed 4 bases and J 6 bases; nucleotides not matched to a gene: 7. The CDR3 sequence: CASSLSGRSVEQYF. CDR3 nucleotides: TGTGCCAGCAGCCTTAGCGGGAGAAGTGTCGAGCAGTACTTC.

This clone was picked up a small number of times. The chain recombines TRBV6-4 with TRBJ2-3; 7 bases match TRBD1. This CDR3 has 15 residues. V was clipped by 0 bases and J by 2 bases; unmatched bases: 2. Germline V gene lookup returns CDR1 MRHNA and CDR2 SNTAGT. The CDR3 loop reads CASSDSTGHTDTQYF. The CDR3 DNA is TGTGCCAGCAGTGACTCGACAGGGCACACAGATACGCAGTATTTT.

CDR3 DNA sequence: TGTGCCAGTAACACAGGGGCCGATTACGAGCAGTACTTC. Encoded protein: CASNTGADYEQYF. The chain uses TRBV18 and TRBJ2-7; 7 positions agree with TRBD1. The ends lost 9 bases at V and 4 bases at J; junction bases unmatched: 9. Germline V gene lookup returns CDR1 KGHSH and CDR2 LQKENI. The CDR3 extends over 13 amino acids.

V and J are TRBV7-3 and TRBJ2-5; 10 bases agree with TRBD2. Germline V gene sequence: CDR1 SGHTA, CDR2 FQGTGA. After removal of 0 bases from V and 7 bases from J, the junction contained 8 bases not matched to a gene. The CDR3 is 16 amino acids. The CDR3 DNA follows: TGTGCCAGCAGCTTAACGCCTAGCGGGAGAGAGGGGACCCAGTACTTC. This codes for CASSLTPSGREGTQYF. Drawing the rest from reference TRBV7-3 and TRBJ2-5, the complete variable domain is GAGVSQTPSNKVTEKGKYVELRCDPISGHTALYWYRQSLGQGPEFLIYFQGTGAADDSGLPNDRFFAVRPEGSVSTLKIQRTERGDSAVYLCASSLTPSGREGTQYFGPGTRLLVL.

The V call is TRBV7-9, the J call TRBJ1-2; the D is unclear. In germline, CDR1 is SEHNR, CDR2 FQNEAQ (reference sequence). CDR3 length: 16 residues. The germline V and J ends were trimmed by 4 bases and 0 bases, with 15 bases remaining between them. The CDR3 here is CASSSGEGASNYGYTF. For the CDR3, the DNA is TGTGCCAGCAGCTCCGGGGAGGGAGCCTCTAACTATGGCTACACCTTC.

The gene calls are TRBV9 and TRBJ1-1; TRBD1 aligns across 7 bases. Germline V CDR1 and CDR2: SGDLS, YYNGEE. CDR3 length: 18 residues. The J segment lost 0 bases and the V segment lost 1 base, leaving 12 bases of the junction unmatched. CDR3 protein: CASSVRPGTGDVNTEAFF. The CDR3 nucleotides read TGTGCCAGCAGCGTACGCCCGGGAACAGGGGATGTGAACACTGAAGCTTTCTTT.

The chain couples TRBV30 to TRBJ2-1, with 9 bases matching TRBD2. J gave up 9 bases and V 1 base, and 7 bases lay outside the gene matches. The CDR3 extends over 14 amino acids. Germline V gene sequence: CDR1 GTSNPN, CDR2 SVGIG (reference sequence). The CDR3 region is CAWSGDSGRGEQFF. For the CDR3, the DNA is TGTGCCTGGAGTGGGGATAGCGGGAGAGGTGAGCAGTTCTTC. Looking up the rest from reference TRBV30 and TRBJ2-1 gives the full variable domain: SQTIHQWPATLVQPVGSPLSLECTVEGTSNPNLYWYRQAAGRGLQLLFYSVGIGQISSEVPQNLSASRPQDRQFILSSKKLLLSDSGFYLCAWSGDSGRGEQFFGPGTRLTVL.